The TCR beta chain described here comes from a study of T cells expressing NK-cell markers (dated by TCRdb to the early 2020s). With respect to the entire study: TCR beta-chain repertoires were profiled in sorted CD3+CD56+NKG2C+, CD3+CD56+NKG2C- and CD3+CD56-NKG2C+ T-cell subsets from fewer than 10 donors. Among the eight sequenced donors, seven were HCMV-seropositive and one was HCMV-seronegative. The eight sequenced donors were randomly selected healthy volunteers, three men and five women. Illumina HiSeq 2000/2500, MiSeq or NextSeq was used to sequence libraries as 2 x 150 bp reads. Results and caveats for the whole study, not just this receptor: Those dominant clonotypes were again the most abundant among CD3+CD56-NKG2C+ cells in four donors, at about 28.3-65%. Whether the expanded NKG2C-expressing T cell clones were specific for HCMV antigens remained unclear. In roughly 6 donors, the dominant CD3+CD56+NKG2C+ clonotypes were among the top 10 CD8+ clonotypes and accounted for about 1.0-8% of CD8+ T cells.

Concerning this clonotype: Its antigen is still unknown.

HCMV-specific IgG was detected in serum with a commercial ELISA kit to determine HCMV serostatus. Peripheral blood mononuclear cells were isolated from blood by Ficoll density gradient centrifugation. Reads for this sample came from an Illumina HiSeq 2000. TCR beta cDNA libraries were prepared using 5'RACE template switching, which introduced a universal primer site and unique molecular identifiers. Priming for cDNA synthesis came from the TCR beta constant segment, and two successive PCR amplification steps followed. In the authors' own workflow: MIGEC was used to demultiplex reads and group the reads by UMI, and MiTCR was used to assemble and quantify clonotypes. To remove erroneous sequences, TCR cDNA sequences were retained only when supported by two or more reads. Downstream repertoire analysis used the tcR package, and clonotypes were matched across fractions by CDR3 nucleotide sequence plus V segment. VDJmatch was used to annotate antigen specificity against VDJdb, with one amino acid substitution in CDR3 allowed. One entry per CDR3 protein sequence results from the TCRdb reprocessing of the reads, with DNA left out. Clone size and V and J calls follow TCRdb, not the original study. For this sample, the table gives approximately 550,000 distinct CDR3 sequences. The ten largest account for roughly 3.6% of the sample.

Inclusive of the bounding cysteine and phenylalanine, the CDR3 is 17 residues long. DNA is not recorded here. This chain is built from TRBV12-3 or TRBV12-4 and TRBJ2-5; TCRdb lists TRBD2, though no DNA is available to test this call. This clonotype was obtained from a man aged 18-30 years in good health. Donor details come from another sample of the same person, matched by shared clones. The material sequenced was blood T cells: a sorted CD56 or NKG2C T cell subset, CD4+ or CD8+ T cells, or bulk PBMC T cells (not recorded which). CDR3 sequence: CASSSAVDRTSAETQYF.